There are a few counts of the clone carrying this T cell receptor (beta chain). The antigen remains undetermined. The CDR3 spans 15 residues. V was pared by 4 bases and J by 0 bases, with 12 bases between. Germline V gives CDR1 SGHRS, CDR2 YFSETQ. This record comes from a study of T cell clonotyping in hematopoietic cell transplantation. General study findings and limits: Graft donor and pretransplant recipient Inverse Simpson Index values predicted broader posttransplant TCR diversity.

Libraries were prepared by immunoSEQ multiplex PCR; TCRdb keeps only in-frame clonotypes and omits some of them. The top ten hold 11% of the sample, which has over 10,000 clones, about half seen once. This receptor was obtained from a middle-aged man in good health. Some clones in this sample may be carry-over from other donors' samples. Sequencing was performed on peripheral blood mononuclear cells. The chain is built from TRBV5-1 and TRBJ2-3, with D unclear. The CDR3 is CASSPGDPSTDTQYF. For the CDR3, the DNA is TGCGCCAGCAGCCCGGGTGACCCTAGCACAGATACGCAGTATTTT.